This T cell receptor beta chain originates from a study of vaccination and CD4 T cells after COVID-19. Whole-study context: Overlapping peptides of the spike proteins of SARS-CoV-2, HCoV-NL63, HCoV-OC43 and HCoV-229E were used for cell stimulation.

The germline gives CDR1 SGHTA, CDR2 FQGNSA. The CDR3 loop spans 14 amino acids. Trimming took off 6 bases at V and 4 bases at J, with 15 bases between the two ends. Indicated treatment: roughly 11-day PBMC culture with coronavirus spike peptide pools or control peptides (ViraFEST assay). When about ten days of culture had elapsed, CD4+ T cells were isolated by negative selection. The table lists this clonotype with a few counts. What it binds is not known. The Oncomine TCR Beta short-read assay sequenced DNA from cultured CD4+ T cells. Genomic DNA was isolated from CD4+ T cells that had been cultured. TCRdb itself ran the PCR reads through MiXCR, one entry per CDR3 protein. The sample records under 20,000 distinct CDR3 sequences, roughly 49% being singletons.

This sample comprised CD4+ T cells from blood, cultured in vitro, obtained before SARS-CoV-2 vaccination. V gene TRBV7-2 combines with J gene TRBJ2-5; either TRBD1 or TRBD2 may fit D (5 bases each). The TCR was taken from a human donor who had recovered from COVID-19. The CDR3 protein is CASSWVRGRETQYF. The CDR3 nucleotides read TGTGCCAGCAGTTGGGTTCGGGGCCGAGAGACCCAGTACTTC.